This entry features one T cell receptor beta chain sequence. Per the authors' pipeline: Quantification of nucleated cells was approximated via reference gene primer amplification. Assay used: immunoSEQ multiplex PCR; TCRdb lists only in-frame clones, some missing. Clone size and V and J calls were adopted from that table, with D and trimming inferred from the DNA. The sample lists 210,000 or so clones, 84% occurring once. The data stem from a study of blood T cell repertoires in COVID-19. Whole-study context: Sample material is recorded as cDNA or gDNA derived from T cells, B-cell-depleted T cells, or PBMCs.

The germline V gene encodes CDR1 LNHDA and CDR2 SQIVND (reference sequence). This CDR3 has 16 residues. Unmatched junction bases numbered 1, after V lost 1 base and J lost 4 bases. This receptor was identified in a woman aged 70-85 years with active or convalescent COVID-19. What was sequenced was peripheral blood. The rearrangement joins TRBV19 to TRBJ2-3; 14 bases agree with TRBD2. CDR3 in DNA: TGTGCCAGTAGTATAGGGACTAGCGGGAGGTCAGATACGCAGTATTTT. Protein product: CASSIGTSGRSDTQYF. The whole variable domain, filled in from reference TRBV19 and TRBJ2-3, reads DGGITQSPKYLFRKEGQNVTLSCEQNLNHDAMYWYRQDPGQGLRLIYYSQIVNDFQKGDIAEGYSVSREKKESFPLTVTSAQKNPTAFYLCASSIGTSGRSDTQYFGPGTRLTVL.